This T cell receptor beta chain was documented in a study of T-cell reconstitution after alpha-beta-depleted transplantation in children (dated by TCRdb to 2016 to 2017). Study-wide context: The study quantitatively tracked T-cell immune reconstitution after TCRalphabeta/CD19-depleted allogeneic hematopoietic cell transplantation in children using TCR repertoire profiling.

CDR1 and CDR2, per the germline V gene, are MGHRA and YSYEKL. The germline ends are 20 bases apart after V is trimmed by 2 bases and J by 9 bases. Its CDR3 holds 16 amino acids, cysteine through phenylalanine. The sequence is cut down to CDR3 DNA, 48 bases in frame from base 1. Here is what the overall study found, with its caveats: Over subsequent months, a decline in hyperexpanded clone frequencies was noted, and after one year, T-cell counts and TCRbeta diversity were mostly ascribed to newly produced T cells. About two months after transplant, the apparently early recovery of alphabetaT-cell counts reportedly depended on just several hundred clones that had expanded rapidly and came from non-depleted graft cells. In some patients, high TCRbeta diversity at day 60 was attributed to recipient T cells and intrathymic progenitors that had survived conditioning.

Concerning this clonotype: Its antigen has not been determined. No base qualities exist here, and no much larger clone lies one base off it.

Libraries were constructed by PCR. This sample was sequenced with an Illumina HiSeq 2500. TCR libraries were prepared with molecular barcoding, using unique molecular identifiers to normalize TCRbeta repertoire quantification. TCRdb trimmed the raw reads at Q25, called clones with MiXCR and kept productive beta chains. Under each unique CDR3 protein, matching rows form one entry showing the most common genes and DNA. Within this sample are approximately 500,000 distinct CDR3 sequences, with under 12% of them counted one time only. Around 2.2% of the sample goes to the ten largest clones. The label giving this sample's treatment or condition can be read as: allogeneic hematopoietic cell transplantation with graft depleted of TCRalphabeta T cells and CD19 B cells. Transplant recipients were children who received TCRalphabeta/CD19-depleted allogeneic hematopoietic cell grafts.

This chain is built from TRBV4-1 and TRBJ2-1; the D match is possibly TRBD1 or TRBD2, with 7 bases aligned in each. The clonotype was recovered from a child aged 2 to 10 with inherited bone marrow failure, due to receive a stem cell transplant. This material consisted of PBMCs, taken before TCRalphabeta/CD19-depleted stem cell transplant. The CDR3 reads CASSQPRQGGRSEQFF. The DNA sequence is given as TGCGCCAGCAGCCAACCTAGACAGGGAGGGCGCAGTGAGCAGTTCTTC.